One sample yielded the 17 T cell receptor beta chains listed below, sequenced in a study of T-cell memory formation after mild COVID-19. TCRdb recomputed calls from the 5' RACE reads with MiXCR, one row per CDR3 protein. The repertoire holds about 320,000 distinct CDR3 sequences, with over 11% as singletons. The specimen sequenced was PBMCs or a T cell subset sorted from them (not recorded which). The receptors originated from a man younger than 30 who had mild COVID-19 (a few samples of this study predate the infection). Cell type and time point are not known.

The chain uses TRBV29-1 and TRBJ2-3; tentatively, D is TRBD2 (7 bases). Trimming shortened V by 6 bases and J by 3 bases, and 16 bases separated the two germline ends. Germline CDR1 and CDR2: SQVTM and ANQGSEA. The CDR3 length is 14 residues. The CDR3 loop is CSVPGGAGTDTQYF. CDR3 sequence (DNA): TGCAGCGTCCCTGGGGGGGCCGGGACAGATACGCAGTATTTT.

The J gene is TRBJ2-3, the V gene TRBV4-3; D call uncertain. The V gene's germline CDR1 is LGHNA and CDR2 YSLEER. V was shortened by 0 bases and J by 2 bases, with 6 bases between the two germline ends. The CDR3 is 14 amino acids. The CDR3 region is CASSQEFFTDTQYF. CDR3 coding DNA: TGCGCCAGCAGCCAAGAGTTCTTCACAGATACGCAGTATTTT.

In its sample, this clonotype was seen a few times. V gene TRBV5-1 combines with J gene TRBJ1-1, with a tentative D call TRBD1 (5 bases). V shed 0 bases and J shed 3 bases, with 12 bases lying between them. Germline loops: CDR1 SGHRS, CDR2 YFSETQ. The CDR3 extends over 15 amino acids. In DNA form, the CDR3 reads TGCGCCAGCAGCTTGGCCGGGGGACGCGACACTGAAGCTTTCTTT. Amino acid sequence: CASSLAGGRDTEAFF. Complete variable domain (other parts from reference TRBV5-1 and TRBJ1-1): KAGVTQTPRYLIKTRGQQVTLSCSPISGHRSVSWYQQTPGQGLQFLFEYFSETQRNKGNFPGRFSGRQFSNSRSEMNVSTLELGDSALYLCASSLAGGRDTEAFFGQGTRLTVV.

Details on this clonotype: The junction and the germline gene differ at one end; a read error may be behind it. This chain connects TRBV11-2 to TRBJ2-3; 9 nucleotides line up with TRBD2. CDR1 is SGHAT and CDR2 is FQNNGV in the germline V gene. This CDR3 region has 14 residues. The CDR3 is CASSRGTSRDTQYF. As DNA, the CDR3 is TGTGCCAGCAGCCGAGGGACTAGCAGAGATACGCAGTATTTT. Complete variable domain (other parts from reference TRBV11-2 and TRBJ2-3): EAGVAQSPRYKIIEKRQSVAFWCNPISGHATLYWYQQILGQGPKLLIQFQNNGVVDDSQLPKDRFSAERLKGVDSTLKIQPAKLEDSAVYLCASSRGTSRDTQYFGPGTRLTVL.

The V call is TRBV4-1, the J call TRBJ1-2, with 8 bases lining up with TRBD1. The CDR3 covers 15 residues. Germline V CDR1 and CDR2: MGHRA, YSYEKL. Trimming took 2 bases from V and 7 from J; bases not matched to a gene: 9. The CDR3 loop is CASSQTSGRGLGYTF. The DNA of the CDR3 is TGCGCCAGCAGCCAAACCTCTGGCAGGGGGCTTGGCTACACCTTC.

This clonotype was observed a handful of times. V is TRBV7-2 and J is TRBJ2-1; tentatively, D is TRBD1 (5 bases). The CDR3 has 15 residues. Germline CDR1 SGHTA, CDR2 FQGNSA. V was trimmed by 6 bases and J by 0 bases, leaving 12 bases between them. This chain's CDR3 is CASSSTGDSYNEQFF. The CDR3 DNA follows: TGTGCCAGCAGTTCTACAGGAGACTCCTACAATGAGCAGTTCTTC.

This clonotype was picked up many times. The J gene is TRBJ2-1, the V gene TRBV9; D unclear. Trimming cost V 0 bases and J 0 bases, with 4 bases left between them. The CDR3 runs 14 residues. Germline loops: CDR1 SGDLS, CDR2 YYNGEE. The CDR3 bases are TGTGCCAGCAGCGTAGGTCCCTCCTACAATGAGCAGTTCTTC. Translated: CASSVGPSYNEQFF.

This clonotype was observed at least ten times. CDR3 sequence reads: CASSLSLEGYRPLHF. The DNA for the CDR3 is TGTGCCAGCAGCTTATCGTTGGAGGGTTATCGGCCCCTCCACTTT. The chain couples TRBV11-2 to TRBJ1-6; no reliable D call. Germline V gene lookup returns CDR1 SGHAT and CDR2 FQNNGV. The CDR3 runs to 15 residues. With 2 bases removed from V and 13 bases from J, the gap between germline ends came to 18 bases.

This clonotype has a handful of counts. The J gene is TRBJ2-6, the V gene TRBV5-1; 8 bases fit TRBD1. The CDR3 length is 15 residues. Per germline, CDR1 SGHRS and CDR2 YFSETQ. The J segment lost 4 bases and the V segment lost 5 bases, leaving 5 bases of the junction unmatched. The CDR3 sequence: CASSAGGFGANVLTF. The CDR3 DNA sequence: TGCGCCAGCAGTGCAGGGGGCTTCGGGGCCAACGTCCTGACTTTC.

This clonotype was detected ten times or more. The chain recombines TRBV12-3 or TRBV12-4 with TRBJ2-1; TRBD2 matches 7 bases. This CDR3 spans 14 amino acids. Trimming took 6 bases from V and 7 from J; bases not matched to a gene: 9. The chain's CDR3 is CASSPWGGGNEQFF. CDR3 DNA sequence: TGTGCCAGCAGCCCCTGGGGGGGTGGGAATGAGCAGTTCTTC.

The chain employs TRBV30 and TRBJ1-1; TRBD1 might be the D (6 bases). CDR3 length: 15 amino acids. Germline values: CDR1 GTSNPN, CDR2 SVGIG (reference sequence). V was clipped by 3 bases and J by 4 bases, with 18 bases between them. The CDR3 sequence is CAWSPGGGLGTEAFF. The CDR3, as DNA: TGTGCCTGGAGCCCCGGCGGGGGCCTGGGCACTGAAGCTTTCTTT.

The V call is TRBV25-1, the J call TRBJ2-3; D remains unclear. Germline loops: CDR1 MGHDK, CDR2 SYGVNS. The CDR3 covers 14 residues. Trimming left V 6 bases short and J 2 bases short, with 12 bases between. The CDR3 here is CASRSTLSTDTQYF. As DNA, the CDR3 is TGTGCCAGCAGGAGCACCCTCTCCACAGATACGCAGTATTTT.

This clonotype was found a few times. The chain employs TRBV7-2 and TRBJ2-5; the D gene is possibly TRBD2 (6 bases). The V and J ends lost 5 bases and 7 bases respectively, with 8 bases between them. This CDR3 contains 11 residues. The germline V gene has CDR1 SGHTA and CDR2 FQGNSA. The CDR3 nucleotides read TGTGCCAGCAGCCCCGGGGGGACCCAGTACTTC. As protein: CASSPGGTQYF. Drawing the rest from reference TRBV7-2 and TRBJ2-5, the complete variable domain is GAGVSQSPSNKVTEKGKDVELRCDPISGHTALYWYRQSLGQGLEFLIYFQGNSAPDKSGLPSDRFSAERTGGSVSTLTIQRTQQEDSAVYLCASSPGGTQYFGPGTRLLVL.

The rearrangement links TRBV7-2 to TRBJ2-5; TRBD2 is a possible D gene (5 bases). The V end lost 7 bases, the J end lost 2 bases, and 14 bases lay between the germline ends. The CDR3 sequence is 14 residues long. CDR1 is SGHTA, CDR2 FQGNSA, per germline. CDR3 sequence reads: CASNLWRVQETQYF. The CDR3 nucleotides are TGTGCCAGCAACTTGTGGCGGGTACAAGAGACCCAGTACTTC.

This clonotype has a single count. The V and J genes are TRBV7-2 and TRBJ2-7, with D unclear. The CDR3 totals 13 residues. Germline CDR1 reads SGHTA; CDR2 reads FQGNSA. Trimming removed 1 base at V and 9 bases at J, with 13 bases between. The CDR3, as DNA: TGTGCCAGCAGCTTAGATTGGCAATTCGTGCAGTACTTC. Its protein product is CASSLDWQFVQYF. Using reference TRBV7-2 and TRBJ2-7 for the parts outside the CDR3, the full variable domain is GAGVSQSPSNKVTEKGKDVELRCDPISGHTALYWYRQSLGQGLEFLIYFQGNSAPDKSGLPSDRFSAERTGGSVSTLTIQRTQQEDSAVYLCASSLDWQFVQYFGPGTRLTVT.

This chain joins TRBV6-2 or TRBV6-3 and TRBJ1-2, with D unresolved. The CDR3 spans 14 residues. CDR1 and CDR2 from the germline V gene are MNHEY and SVGEGT. V lost 5 bases to trimming and J lost 4 bases, with 14 bases between them. The CDR3 DNA reads as TGTGCCAGCAGTCCAGACGCGTCGGGCTATGGCTACACCTTC. It specifies CASSPDASGYGYTF.

This chain joins TRBV6-1 and TRBJ1-5; D is undetermined. The CDR3 is made up of 14 amino acids. The germline V and J ends were trimmed by 3 bases and 0 bases, with 6 bases remaining between them. CDR1 and CDR2 (germline): MNHNS, SASEGT. The CDR3 sequence is CASSEGYSNQPQHF. CDR3 sequence (DNA): TGTGCCAGCAGTGAGGGTTATAGCAATCAGCCCCAGCATTTT.